This entry is about one TCR beta chain. The V end lost 7 bases, the J end lost 1 base, and 11 bases lay between the germline ends. There are 14 residues in the CDR3. Germline loops: CDR1 GTSNPN, CDR2 SVGIG (reference sequence). The table came from immunoSEQ multiplex PCR; TCRdb's copy has only in-frame clones and leaves some out. The sample contains more than 300,000 clones, over 75% of which appear only once. These data come from a study of blood T cell repertoires in COVID-19. The source of this sequence is a woman in her twenties or thirties with COVID-19, enrolled during active disease. The chain has TRBV30 and TRBJ2-6; D is undetermined. The sample consisted of peripheral blood. The CDR3 reads CAYDVGSGANVLTF. The CDR3 coding sequence is TGTGCCTACGACGTCGGGTCTGGGGCCAACGTCCTGACTTTC.